This T cell receptor beta chain was retrieved from a study of cytomegalovirus exposure and HLA in healthy donors. The study's findings and limits: Using a false discovery rate of 0.05, a later analysis showed that 16,000 or so TCR beta sequences were associated with HLA alleles. In an earlier analysis, productive rearrangement rates for most beta V segments clustered near 87% or 30%. The listing of 150 to 200 TCR beta chains classed them as cytomegalovirus-associated.

After removal of 1 base from V and 4 bases from J, the junction contained 11 bases not matched to a gene. The CDR3 is 16 amino acids. 60 Vbeta and 13 Jbeta primers were used in PCR. Libraries were prepared by immunoSEQ multiplex PCR; TCRdb keeps only in-frame clonotypes and omits some of them. This sample has more than 140,000 clones, with about four fifths found just once. About this clone: Its antigen is unidentified.

The receptor's source is a man younger than 45 in good health and CMV-seropositive. Sequencing was carried out using PBMCs. This chain uses TRBV5-3 with TRBJ2-7, with TRBD1 identical over 7 bases. TRBV5-3 is known as an ORF, though its function is uncertain. The CDR3 DNA sequence: TGTGCCAGAAGCTTGTGCTCCCAGGGGGTAAAATACGAGCAGTACTTC. Its protein is CARSLCSQGVKYEQYF.